The source of this T cell receptor beta chain is a study of T cell changes during pregnancy in multiple sclerosis. The repertoire was sequenced with immunoSEQ multiplex PCR; TCRdb's copy has only in-frame clones and lacks some. Of fewer than 85,000 clones in the sample, approximately 92% are singletons; the top ten hold 2.3%. Germline V gene data show CDR1 as MNHEY and CDR2 as SVGAGI. V gave up 4 bases and J gave up 5 bases, with 14 bases separating them. The CDR3 runs to 15 residues. This TCR was recovered from a female donor with multiple sclerosis, enrolled in a pregnancy study. Specimen: peripheral blood, collected before pregnancy. The J gene is TRBJ1-4, the V gene TRBV6-5; D may be TRBD1 (5 bases). Written as DNA, the CDR3 is TGTGCCAGCAGTTCGCCCAGGGTGGAGAATGAAAAACTGTTTTTT. Translation gives CASSSPRVENEKLFF.